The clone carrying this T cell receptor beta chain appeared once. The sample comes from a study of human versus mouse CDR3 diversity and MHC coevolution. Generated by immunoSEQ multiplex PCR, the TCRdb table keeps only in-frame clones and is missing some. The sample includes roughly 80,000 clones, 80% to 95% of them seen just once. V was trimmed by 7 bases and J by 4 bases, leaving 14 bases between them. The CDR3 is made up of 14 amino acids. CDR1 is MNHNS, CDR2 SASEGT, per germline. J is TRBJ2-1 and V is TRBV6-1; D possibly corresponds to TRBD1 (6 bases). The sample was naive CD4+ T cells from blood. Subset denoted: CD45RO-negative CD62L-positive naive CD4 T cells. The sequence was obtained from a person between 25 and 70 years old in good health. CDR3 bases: TGTGCCAGCAAGAGGGGACAAAGGTACAATGAGCAGTTCTTC. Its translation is CASKRGQRYNEQFF.